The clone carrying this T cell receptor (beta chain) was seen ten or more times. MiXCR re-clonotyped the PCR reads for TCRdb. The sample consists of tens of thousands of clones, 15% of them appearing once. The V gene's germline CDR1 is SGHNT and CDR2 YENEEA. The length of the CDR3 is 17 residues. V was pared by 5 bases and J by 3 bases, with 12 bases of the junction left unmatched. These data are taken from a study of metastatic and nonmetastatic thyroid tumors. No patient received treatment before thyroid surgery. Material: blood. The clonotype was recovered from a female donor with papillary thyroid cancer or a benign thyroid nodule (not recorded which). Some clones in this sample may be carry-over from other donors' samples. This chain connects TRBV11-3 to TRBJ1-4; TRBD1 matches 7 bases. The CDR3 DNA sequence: TGTGCCAGCAGCATCCTCCGGGACAGTAGGCCTAATGAAAAACTGTTTTTT. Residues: CASSILRDSRPNEKLFF.